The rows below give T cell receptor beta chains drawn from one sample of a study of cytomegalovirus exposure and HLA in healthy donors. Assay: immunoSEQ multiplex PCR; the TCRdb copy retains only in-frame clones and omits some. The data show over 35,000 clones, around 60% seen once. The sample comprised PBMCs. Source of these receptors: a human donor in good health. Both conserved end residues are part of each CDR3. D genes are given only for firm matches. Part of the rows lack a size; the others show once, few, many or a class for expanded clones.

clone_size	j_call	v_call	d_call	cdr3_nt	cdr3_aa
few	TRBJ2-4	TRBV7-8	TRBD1	TGTGCCAGCAGCCCCCAGGGGGACATCCTAGCCAAAAACATTCAGTACTTC	CASSPQGDILAKNIQYF
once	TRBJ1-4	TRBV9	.	TGTGCCAGCAGCGTAGGGACAGCAACTAATGAAAAACTGTTTTTT	CASSVGTATNEKLFF
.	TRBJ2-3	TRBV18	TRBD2	TGTGCCAGCGGAGGAAGCGGGACTAGCCGTCAAGATACGCAGTATTTT	CASGGSGTSRQDTQYF
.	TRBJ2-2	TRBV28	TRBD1	TGTGCCAGCAGTTCGGGACAGGGGCAACAAAGGACCGGGGAGCTGTTTTTT	CASSSGQGQQRTGELFF
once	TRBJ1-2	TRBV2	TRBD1	TGTGCCAGCAGTAATCCGGGACAGGGGGTTTATGGCTACACCTTC	CASSNPGQGVYGYTF
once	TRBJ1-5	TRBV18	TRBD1	TGTGCCAGCTCAGACGGACAGGGGGCTTTCCAGCCCCAGCATTTT	CASSDGQGAFQPQHF
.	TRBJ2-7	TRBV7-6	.	TGTGCCAGCAGCTCCTACAGGGTCTACGAGCAGTACTTC	CASSSYRVYEQYF
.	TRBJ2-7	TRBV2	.	TGTGCCAGCAGGAGCTACGAGCAGTACTTC	CASRSYEQYF
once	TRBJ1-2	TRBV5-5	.	TGTGCCAGCAGCTCCACCGCGGGGGCCGGCGGCTACACCTTC	CASSSTAGAGGYTF
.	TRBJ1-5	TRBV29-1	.	TGCAGCGTTGCCGACGGGTTTCTGGGCAATCAGCCCCAGCATTTT	CSVADGFLGNQPQHF